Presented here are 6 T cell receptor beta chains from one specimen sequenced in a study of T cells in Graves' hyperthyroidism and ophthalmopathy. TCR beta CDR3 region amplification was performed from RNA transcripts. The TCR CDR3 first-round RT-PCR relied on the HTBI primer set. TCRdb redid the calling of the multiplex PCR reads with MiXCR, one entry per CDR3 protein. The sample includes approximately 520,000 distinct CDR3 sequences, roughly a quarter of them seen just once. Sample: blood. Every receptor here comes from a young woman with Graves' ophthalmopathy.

The CDR3 bases are TGTGCCAGCAGCTTAGCAAGCGGACTAGCTGTTTTCGAGCAGTACTTC. Its translation: CASSLASGLAVFEQYF. The rearrangement uses TRBV7-2 and TRBJ2-7, with 8 bases matching TRBD2. Germline CDR1 reads SGHTA; CDR2 reads FQGNSA. This CDR3 region has 16 residues. The junction had 10 bases not matched to a gene; V was cut back by 0 bases and J by 6 bases.

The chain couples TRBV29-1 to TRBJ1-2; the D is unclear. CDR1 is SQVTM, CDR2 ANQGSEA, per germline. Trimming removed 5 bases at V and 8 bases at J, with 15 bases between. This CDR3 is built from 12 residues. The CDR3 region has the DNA TGCAGCGTTCCTTCTCCAGGACCCGGCTACACCTTC. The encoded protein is CSVPSPGPGYTF.

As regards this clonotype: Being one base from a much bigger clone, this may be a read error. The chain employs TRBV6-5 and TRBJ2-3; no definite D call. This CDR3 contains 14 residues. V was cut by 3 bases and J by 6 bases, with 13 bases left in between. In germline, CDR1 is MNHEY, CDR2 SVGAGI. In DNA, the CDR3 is TGTGCCAGCAGTTATAGGTCACCCTTGGATACGCAGTATTTT. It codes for CASSYRSPLDTQYF.

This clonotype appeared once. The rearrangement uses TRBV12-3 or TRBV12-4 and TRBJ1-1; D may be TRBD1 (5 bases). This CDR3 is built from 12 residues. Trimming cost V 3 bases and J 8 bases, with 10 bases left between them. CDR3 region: CASSFVPGEAFF. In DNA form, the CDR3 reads TGTGCCAGCAGTTTCGTCCCAGGGGAAGCTTTCTTT.

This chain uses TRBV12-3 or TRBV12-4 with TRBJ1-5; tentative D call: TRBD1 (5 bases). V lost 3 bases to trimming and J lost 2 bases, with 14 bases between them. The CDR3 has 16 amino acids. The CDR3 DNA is TGTGCCAGCAGTTTGTTCGGGGACGGAGGCAATCAGCCCCAGCATTTT. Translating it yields CASSLFGDGGNQPQHF.

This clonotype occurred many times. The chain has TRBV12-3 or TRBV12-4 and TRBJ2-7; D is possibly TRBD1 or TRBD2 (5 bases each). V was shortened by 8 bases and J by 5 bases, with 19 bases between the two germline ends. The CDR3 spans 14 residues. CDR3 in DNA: TGTGCCAGCGGGGGAATACAGGCTATAGACGAGCAGTACTTC. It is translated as CASGGIQAIDEQYF.